A single sample is the source of the 24 T cell receptor beta chains below, sequenced in a study of T cell clonality in common variable immunodeficiency. Data came from immunoSEQ multiplex PCR; TCRdb stores just in-frame clones and leaves some out. Listed here are around 32,000 clones without any singletons, the top ten holding 3.5% to 4.5%. Source material: peripheral blood mononuclear cells. All receptors derive from a person aged 18 to 75 in good health.

This clone was counted ten times or more. Coverage ceases 3 residues before the CDR3 finishes, and the germline J gene fills in the end. The chain carries TRBV7-9 and TRBJ1-1, with D perhaps TRBD1 (5 bases). The germline V and J ends were trimmed by 0 bases and 4 bases, with 9 bases remaining between them. Germline V gives CDR1 SEHNR, CDR2 FQNEAQ (reference sequence). This CDR3 comprises 14 residues. CDR3 DNA (partial): TGTGCCAGCAGCTTAGCGCGGGGCTTCACTGAA. This gives the protein CASSLARGFTE. The complete CDR3 protein is CASSLARGFTEAFF.

Concerning this clone: The read falls 3 residues short of the CDR3 end, and the missing part is taken from the germline J gene. The chain uses TRBV5-1 and TRBJ2-5; TRBD1 agrees at 7 bases. There are 13 residues in the CDR3. Germline trimming cut 7 bases from V and 2 bases from J; bases unmatched to any gene: 5. Germline values: CDR1 SGHRS, CDR2 YFSETQ. The CDR3 DNA, read in part, is TGCGCCAGCCGGGACAGTGATCAAGAGACC. This codes for CASRDSDQET. In full, the CDR3 is CASRDSDQETQYF. Full variable domain (rest looked up from reference TRBV5-1 and TRBJ2-5): KAGVTQTPRYLIKTRGQQVTLSCSPISGHRSVSWYQQTPGQGLQFLFEYFSETQRNKGNFPGRFSGRQFSNSRSEMNVSTLELGDSALYLCASRDSDQETQYFGPGTRLLVL.

This clone was picked up many times. The CDR3 end falls 3 residues outside the read, so it is completed with the germline J gene. The genes are TRBV12-3 or TRBV12-4 and TRBJ1-3; 8 bases agree with TRBD1. J gave up 0 bases and V 6 bases, and 4 bases lay outside the gene matches. The CDR3 has 15 amino acids. The sequenced part of the CDR3 DNA is TGTGCCAGCAGGGGGGACAGGAGCTCTGGAAACACC. Translated: CASRGDRSSGNT. The CDR3 reads in full as CASRGDRSSGNTIYF.

This clone has a count of ten or more. CDR3 DNA, as far as it was read: TGTGCCAGCAGCTTGGGACTAGCGGCAATCACAGATACG. Its protein is CASSLGLAAITDT. The full CDR3 reads CASSLGLAAITDTQYF. The chain couples TRBV13 to TRBJ2-3, with 11 bases that match TRBD2. The read comes to an end 3 residues before the CDR3 does, leaving the germline J gene to fill in the end. V gave up 3 bases and J gave up 2 bases; unmatched junction bases: 4. The CDR3 contains 16 residues. Germline V gives CDR1 PRHDT, CDR2 FYEKMQ (reference sequence).

Of note for this clone: Coverage ceases 3 residues before the CDR3 finishes, and the germline J gene fills in the end. The chain employs TRBV7-3 and TRBJ1-2; 11 positions agree with TRBD1. Germline CDR1 SGHTA, CDR2 FQGTGA. The CDR3 spans 16 residues. Incomplete CDR3 DNA: TGTGCCAGCAGCCTGCAGGGGACAGGGGGGCACAATGAC. Encoded protein: CASSLQGTGGHND. In full, the CDR3 is CASSLQGTGGHNDYTF.

The table lists this clone with many counts. The read ends 3 residues before the CDR3 terminus; that terminus is restored from the germline J gene. The chain is built from TRBV5-4 and TRBJ1-2, with 8 bases identical to TRBD1. Germline V CDR1 and CDR2: SGHNT, YYREEE (reference sequence). The CDR3 sequence is 14 residues long. CDR3 region: CASSLRDRKAGYTF. CDR3 bases read: TGTGCCAGCAGCCTCCGGGACAGGAAGGCGGGC.

This clone was recorded many times. The read falls 3 residues short of the CDR3 end, and the missing part is taken from the germline J gene. The chain combines TRBV5-1 with TRBJ1-1, with TRBD1 matching over 9 bases. In germline, CDR1 is SGHRS, CDR2 YFSETQ. The CDR3 has 13 residues. Trimming removed 4 bases from V and 3 bases from J; junction bases left unmatched: 1. CDR3 protein: CASSRDRDTEAFF. CDR3 DNA (partial): TGCGCCAGCAGCCGGGACAGGGACACTGAA. The variable domain in full, with the rest retrieved from reference TRBV5-1 and TRBJ1-1, is KAGVTQTPRYLIKTRGQQVTLSCSPISGHRSVSWYQQTPGQGLQFLFEYFSETQRNKGNFPGRFSGRQFSNSRSEMNVSTLELGDSALYLCASSRDRDTEAFFGQGTRLTVV.

There are many counts of this clone. Coverage ceases 3 residues before the CDR3 finishes, and the germline J gene fills in the end. This chain uses TRBV10-3 with TRBJ1-5, with TRBD1 matching over 8 bases. The CDR3 sequence is 13 residues long. The V gene's germline CDR1 is ENHRY and CDR2 SYGVKD. The V segment lost 9 bases and the J segment 4 bases; nucleotides outside the gene matches: 5. CDR3 loop: CAMLTGANQPQHF. The sequenced part of the CDR3 DNA is TGTGCCATGTTGACAGGGGCTAATCAGCCC.

A few counts support this clone. The CDR3 end lies 3 residues beyond the end of the read and is filled in from the germline J gene. The chain uses TRBV30 and TRBJ2-1; 14 positions match TRBD2. The junction had 4 bases not matched to a gene; V was cut back by 3 bases and J by 3 bases. The CDR3 sequence is 16 residues long. Germline assignment: CDR1 GTSNPN and CDR2 SVGIG (reference sequence). The part of the CDR3 DNA that was read is TGTGCCTGGAGCCCGGGACTAGCGGGAGTCTACAATGAG. Its protein is CAWSPGLAGVYNE. The CDR3 in full is CAWSPGLAGVYNEQFF.

Points on this clone: The CDR3 end is not reached by the read, which stops 3 residues before it; the germline J gene fills it in. The chain joins TRBV18 to TRBJ1-6; no firm D call. Trimming stripped 2 bases from V and 8 bases from J, with 13 bases between. Germline assignment: CDR1 KGHSH and CDR2 LQKENI. CDR3 length: 15 amino acids. The CDR3 DNA, read in part, is TGTGCCAGCTCACCAAAAATGGCGGGAGATTCACCC. This translates into CASSPKMAGDSP. The whole CDR3 sequence reads CASSPKMAGDSPLHF.

This clone was picked up many times. Read coverage stops 3 residues before the CDR3 terminus; the germline J gene supplies the remainder. This chain links TRBV19 with TRBJ2-7; 9 bases are shared with TRBD1. The trim removed 5 bases at V and 3 bases at J, leaving 5 bases unmatched. The CDR3 contains 14 residues. The V gene's germline CDR1 is LNHDA and CDR2 SQIVND (reference sequence). CDR3 residues: CASSPGTGRYEQYF. Incomplete CDR3 DNA: TGTGCCAGTAGTCCCGGGACAGGGCGCTACGAG.

This clone was seen many times. Read coverage stops 3 residues before the CDR3 terminus; the germline J gene supplies the remainder. The chain is built from TRBV20-1 and TRBJ2-7, with D tentatively TRBD2 (5 bases). Germline-derived CDR1 and CDR2 are DFQATT and SNEGSKA (reference sequence). V dropped 2 bases and J dropped 3 bases, with 5 bases sitting between them. CDR3 size: 11 residues. The sequenced part of the CDR3 DNA is TGCAGTGCTAGACGGGGCTACGAG. It translates to CSARRGYE. The full CDR3 reads CSARRGYEQYF.

This clone was seen a few times. The CDR3 extends 3 residues past the end of the read, so its final part is completed from the germline J gene. This chain uses TRBV7-9 with TRBJ2-7, with 7 bases lining up with TRBD2. This CDR3 has 13 amino acids. The germline V gene encodes CDR1 SEHNR and CDR2 FQNEAQ (reference sequence). V was pared by 4 bases and J by 3 bases, with 3 bases of the junction left unmatched. Incomplete CDR3 DNA: TGTGCCAGCAGCTGGGGGGGGGACTACGAG. Its translation: CASSWGGDYE. The full CDR3 sequence reads CASSWGGDYEQYF.

Many counts were recorded for this clone. The read falls 3 residues short of the CDR3 end, and the missing part is taken from the germline J gene. This chain uses TRBV19 with TRBJ2-5; 8 bases are a match to TRBD1. Germline V gives CDR1 LNHDA, CDR2 SQIVND (reference sequence). The CDR3 sequence is 13 residues long. V was clipped by 11 bases and J by 5 bases; unmatched bases: 10. The part of the CDR3 DNA that was read is TGTGCCTCCAGCAGGGGGCGCGATGAGACC. This sequence encodes CASSRGRDET. The complete CDR3 sequence is CASSRGRDETQYF.

Comment on this clone: The read stops 3 residues short of the end of the CDR3; the missing end is completed from the germline J gene. The chain uses TRBV2 and TRBJ2-2; TRBD2 agrees at 14 bases. Germline loops: CDR1 SNHLY, CDR2 FYNNEI. The V segment lost 3 bases and the J segment 8 bases; nucleotides outside the gene matches: 2. This CDR3 region has 15 residues. The covered CDR3 bases are TGTGCCAGCAGTGAGGGACTAGCGGGAGTGGGGGAG. Translation gives CASSEGLAGVGE. The entire CDR3 reads CASSEGLAGVGELFF. The full variable domain, with the rest looked up from reference TRBV2 and TRBJ2-2, is EPEVTQTPSHQVTQMGQEVILRCVPISNHLYFYWYRQILGQKVEFLVSFYNNEISEKSEIFDDQFSVERPDGSNFTLKIRSTKLEDSAMYFCASSEGLAGVGELFFGEGSRLTVL.

This clone was recorded at least ten times. The CDR3 is cut off 3 residues early in the read; its end comes from the germline J gene. The rearrangement links TRBV7-3 to TRBJ2-3; 9 nucleotides align to TRBD2. V trimming: 2 bases; J trimming: 6 bases; junction bases outside the gene matches: 6. CDR3 length equals 15 residues. CDR1 is SGHTA, CDR2 FQGTGA, per germline. Incomplete CDR3 DNA: TGTGCCAGCAGCTTAGTAGCGGGAGTAGGCGATACG. This gives the protein CASSLVAGVGDT. The full-length CDR3 reads as CASSLVAGVGDTQYF.

This clone was recorded many times. The sequence runs out 3 residues before the end of the CDR3; the remainder is reconstructed from the germline J gene. The rearrangement links TRBV19 to TRBJ2-6; maybe TRBD1 (5 bases). Germline V CDR1 and CDR2: LNHDA, SQIVND (reference sequence). V lost 4 bases and J lost 0, with 13 bases in between. The CDR3 covers 17 residues. CDR3 protein: CASSRQNVGSGANVLTF. Incomplete CDR3 DNA: TGTGCCAGTAGTAGACAGAATGTTGGCTCTGGGGCCAACGTC.

Of note for this clone: The sequence runs out 3 residues before the end of the CDR3; the remainder is reconstructed from the germline J gene. This chain links TRBV6-1 with TRBJ2-2; 9 nucleotides match TRBD1. Germline V gene data show CDR1 as MNHNS and CDR2 as SASEGT. This CDR3 region has 15 residues. CDR3: CASSEVQGASEKLFF. CDR3 bases read: TGTGCCAGCAGTGAAGTACAGGGGGCAAGTGAAAAG.

A note on this clone: The read ends 3 residues early relative to the CDR3; the germline J gene fills the gap. The chain joins TRBV5-5 to TRBJ1-4, with no clear D. Germline V CDR1 and CDR2: SGHKS, YYEKEE (reference sequence). This CDR3 has 13 residues. V lost 1 base and J 8 bases, leaving 9 bases between the germline ends. The CDR3 sequence: CASSLLTTEKLFF. Incomplete CDR3 DNA: TGTGCCAGCAGCTTGCTGACTACAGAAAAA.

This clone was counted ten times or more. The read terminates 3 residues ahead of where the CDR3 ends, so the germline J gene completes it. The chain combines TRBV10-1 with TRBJ2-2; D gene ambiguous. Per the germline V gene, CDR1 is WNHNN and CDR2 is SYGVQD (reference sequence). V dropped 4 bases and J dropped 8 bases, with 20 bases sitting between them. This CDR3 spans 16 amino acids. Incomplete CDR3 DNA: TGCGCCAGCAGTGCCCCGTGGCAGCGAAAAGTGGGGGAG. It yields the protein CASSAPWQRKVGE. From start to end, the CDR3 is CASSAPWQRKVGELFF.

This clone is judged medium-sized. From the germline J gene comes the end of the CDR3, since the read stops 3 residues before it. The chain is built from TRBV6-1 and TRBJ2-5, with 10 positions matching TRBD2. The CDR3 contains 15 residues. Unmatched junction bases numbered 4, after V lost 2 bases and J lost 4 bases. The V gene's germline CDR1 is MNHNS and CDR2 SASEGT. The CDR3 sequence is CASSELAGAAETQYF. Partial CDR3 DNA: TGTGCCAGCAGTGAACTAGCGGGAGCGGCAGAGACC.

A few counts support this clone. The read is 3 residues too short to cover the CDR3 end, so that end is filled in from the germline J gene. V usage is TRBV11-1 and J usage is TRBJ2-7; 7 bases agree with TRBD2. The V gene end was trimmed by 8 bases and the J gene end by 2 bases; junction bases not matched to a gene: 9. CDR3 size: 14 residues. Germline V gene data show CDR1 as SGHAT and CDR2 as FQDESV (reference sequence). The CDR3 spells CASGLGGNTYEQYF. The CDR3 DNA, read in part, is TGTGCCAGCGGACTAGGCGGGAATACCTACGAG.

This clone has ten or more counts. The CDR3 extends 3 residues past the end of the read, so its final part is completed from the germline J gene. The V gene is TRBV7-6, the J gene TRBJ1-2; D is undetermined. Per the germline V gene, CDR1 is SGHVS and CDR2 is FNYEAQ. CDR3 length: 14 amino acids. With 3 bases removed from V and 4 bases from J, the gap between germline ends came to 12 bases. The CDR3 loop is CASSFNGETYGYTF. CDR3 DNA, as far as it was read: TGTGCCAGCAGCTTTAACGGGGAAACCTATGGC.

This clone was detected many times. The read finishes 3 residues shy of the CDR3 end, and the germline J gene is used to complete it. V and J are TRBV7-8 and TRBJ1-5; possibly TRBD1 for D (6 bases). Germline CDR1 is SGHVS and CDR2 is FQNEAQ. This CDR3 contains 15 residues. Trimming removed 4 bases at V and 5 bases at J, with 15 bases between. The CDR3 here is CASSWGRGGDQPQHF. The sequenced part of the CDR3 DNA is TGTGCCAGCAGCTGGGGAAGAGGGGGAGATCAGCCC.